The present T cell receptor beta chain was sequenced within a study of cytomegalovirus exposure and HLA in healthy donors. This CDR3 has 14 amino acids. Per the germline V gene, CDR1 is ENHRY and CDR2 is SYGVKD. The V segment lost 5 bases and the J segment 1 base; nucleotides outside the gene matches: 1. 13 Jbeta primers and 60 Vbeta primers were used for the PCR. Profiled with immunoSEQ multiplex PCR; TCRdb holds only in-frame clones, not every one. The data contain around 150,000 clones, roughly 80% of them seen just once; the ten biggest clones take up around 1.5%. The rearrangement joins TRBV10-3 to TRBJ1-4, with 7 bases matching TRBD1. The clonotype was recovered from a woman aged 25 to 39 in good health and CMV-seronegative. The specimen sequenced was PBMCs. CDR3 bases: TGTGCCATCAGTCAGGGGGAAACTAATGAAAAACTGTTTTTT. This gives the protein CAISQGETNEKLFF.